This T cell receptor beta chain was recovered during a study of blood T cell repertoires in COVID-19. Overall study: PBMCs, B-cell-depleted T cells, or T cells provided the cDNA or gDNA that made up the material.

Per the original data handling: Researchers report that nucleated cell counts were estimated from reference gene primer amplification. Clones were sequenced by immunoSEQ multiplex PCR, and TCRdb holds only the in-frame ones, with some missing. V and J calls and clone size follow that table, whereas D and trimming were derived from the DNA. The table records approximately 200,000 clones, 65% to 90% of them present only once. This clone showed up just once. The CDR3 is 16 amino acids. The germline CDR1 and CDR2 sequences are SGDLS and YYNGEE. Trimming left V 4 bases short and J 3 bases short, with 19 bases between.

The receptor was derived from a woman aged 25 to 45 who had been exposed to COVID-19. V is TRBV9 and J is TRBJ1-2; no clear D gene. Sequenced: PBMCs or T cells enriched from blood (not recorded which). The CDR3 reads CASSHTRGPSDYGYTF. The CDR3 DNA sequence: TGTGCCAGCAGCCACACGCGCGGGCCATCCGACTATGGCTACACCTTC.